What follows are 8 T cell receptor beta chains derived from one specimen sequenced in a study of blood T cell repertoires in COVID-19. Profiled with immunoSEQ multiplex PCR; TCRdb holds only in-frame clones, not every one. The profile shows over 85,000 clones, roughly 80% of them singletons. Sequenced input: peripheral blood. The source is a human donor in a cohort sampled during active COVID-19.

This chain joins TRBV29-1 and TRBJ2-1; possible D gene TRBD1, 6 bases. Germline-derived CDR1 and CDR2 are SQVTM and ANQGSEA. Trimming removed 6 bases from V and 8 bases from J, with 20 bases in between. The CDR3 loop spans 14 amino acids. The CDR3 region has the DNA TGCAGCGTCCACAGGGTGGACAGCAGCGATGAGCAGTTCTTC. Its protein is CSVHRVDSSDEQFF.

The CDR3 DNA sequence: TGTGCCAGTAGTATCCTCGACAGGGAGAATGAGCAGTTCTTC. This codes for CASSILDRENEQFF. The chain links TRBV19 to TRBJ2-1; 7 bases are shared with TRBD1. The CDR3 covers 14 residues. J lost 7 bases, V lost 3 bases, and 6 bases had no gene match. The germline gives CDR1 LNHDA, CDR2 SQIVND (reference sequence).

This clone was counted once. This sequence joins TRBV6-5 and TRBJ1-5; D remains unclear. The V gene lost 1 base and the J gene lost 4 bases, with 11 bases spanning the gap. Germline assignment: CDR1 MNHEY and CDR2 SVGAGI. This CDR3 contains 15 residues. The CDR3 DNA reads as TGTGCCAGCAGTTACTTGGCCAGGCCGAATCAGCCCCAGCATTTT. It yields the protein CASSYLARPNQPQHF.

The V and J genes are TRBV27 and TRBJ2-1; 7 bases are a match to TRBD2. Germline V gene lookup returns CDR1 MNHEY and CDR2 SMNVEV (reference sequence). Trimming took 6 bases from V and 7 from J; bases not matched to a gene: 9. CDR3 length equals 14 residues. CDR3 sequence (DNA): TGTGCCAGCAGCCCTGGGAGGGTGGTGAATGAGCAGTTCTTC. It is translated as CASSPGRVVNEQFF.

This clone came up once. The V and J genes are TRBV10-3 and TRBJ2-2; 7 bases match TRBD2. Per germline, CDR1 ENHRY and CDR2 SYGVKD. This CDR3 has 15 residues. V shed 5 bases, J shed 0 bases, and the junction held 3 bases outside the gene matches. CDR3 amino acids: CAISLAVANTGELFF. The CDR3 DNA follows: TGTGCCATCAGTCTAGCGGTCGCGAACACCGGGGAGCTGTTTTTT.

The gene calls are TRBV6-5 and TRBJ2-1; perhaps TRBD2 as D (6 bases). Germline CDR1 is MNHEY and CDR2 is SVGAGI. The CDR3 consists of 13 residues. The V end lost 6 bases, the J end lost 9 bases, and 15 bases lay between the germline ends. CDR3 loop: CASRRTGRSEQFF. In DNA form, the CDR3 reads TGTGCCAGCAGACGAACGGGGAGGAGTGAGCAGTTCTTC.

The J gene is TRBJ2-5, the V gene TRBV7-6; 8 bases line up with TRBD2. J lost 5 bases, V lost 4 bases, and 6 bases had no gene match. The CDR3 has 14 amino acids. Per the germline V gene, CDR1 is SGHVS and CDR2 is FNYEAQ. DNA for the CDR3: TGTGCCAGCAGCTCAGGACTAGCCGGGGAGACCCAGTACTTC. This encodes CASSSGLAGETQYF.

V usage is TRBV6-5 and J usage is TRBJ1-1; the D is unclear. The CDR3 extends over 15 amino acids. Trimming shortened V by 2 bases and J by 1 base, and 11 bases separated the two germline ends. In germline, CDR1 is MNHEY, CDR2 SVGAGI. The chain's CDR3 is CASSYTTTPNTEAFF. CDR3 in DNA: TGTGCCAGCAGTTACACCACAACACCGAACACTGAAGCTTTCTTT.